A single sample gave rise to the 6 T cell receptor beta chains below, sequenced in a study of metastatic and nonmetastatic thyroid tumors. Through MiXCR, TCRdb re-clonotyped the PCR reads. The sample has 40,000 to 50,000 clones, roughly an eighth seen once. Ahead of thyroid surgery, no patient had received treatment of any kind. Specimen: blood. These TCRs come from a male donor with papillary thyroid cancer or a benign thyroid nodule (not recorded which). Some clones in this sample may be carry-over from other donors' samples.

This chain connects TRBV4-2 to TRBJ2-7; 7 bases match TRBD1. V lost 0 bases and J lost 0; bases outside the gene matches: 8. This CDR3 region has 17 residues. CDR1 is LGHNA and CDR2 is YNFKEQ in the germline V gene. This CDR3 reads CASSQEGDSLGSYEQYF. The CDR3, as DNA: TGTGCCAGCAGCCAAGAGGGGGACAGCCTTGGCTCCTACGAGCAGTACTTC.

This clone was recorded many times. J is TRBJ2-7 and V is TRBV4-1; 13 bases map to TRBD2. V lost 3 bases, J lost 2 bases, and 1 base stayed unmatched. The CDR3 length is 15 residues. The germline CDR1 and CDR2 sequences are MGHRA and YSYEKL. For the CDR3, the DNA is TGCGCCAGCAGCCACGGACTAGCGGGAGCCTACGAGCAGTACTTC. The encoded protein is CASSHGLAGAYEQYF.

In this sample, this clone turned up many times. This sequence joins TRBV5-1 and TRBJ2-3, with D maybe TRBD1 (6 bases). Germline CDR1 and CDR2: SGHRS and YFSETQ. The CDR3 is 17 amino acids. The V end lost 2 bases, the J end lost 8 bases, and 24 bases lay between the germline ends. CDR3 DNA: TGCGCCAGCAGCTTTGACCCTGGGGGACAAGTCACTGGTACGCAGTATTTT. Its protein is CASSFDPGGQVTGTQYF.

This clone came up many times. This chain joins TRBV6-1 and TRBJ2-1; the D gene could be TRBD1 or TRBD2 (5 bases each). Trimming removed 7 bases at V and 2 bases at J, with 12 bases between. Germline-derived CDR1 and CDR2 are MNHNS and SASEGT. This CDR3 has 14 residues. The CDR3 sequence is CASTGRYPYNEQFF. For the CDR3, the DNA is TGTGCCAGCACGGGGCGGTACCCCTACAATGAGCAGTTCTTC.

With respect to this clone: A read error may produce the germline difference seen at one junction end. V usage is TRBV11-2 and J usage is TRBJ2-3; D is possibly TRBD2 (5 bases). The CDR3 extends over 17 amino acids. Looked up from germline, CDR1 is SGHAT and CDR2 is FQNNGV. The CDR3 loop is CASSFRLTGLMADTQYF. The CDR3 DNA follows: TGTGCCAGTAGCTTCCGGCTAACGGGATTGATGGCAGATACGCAGTATTTT.

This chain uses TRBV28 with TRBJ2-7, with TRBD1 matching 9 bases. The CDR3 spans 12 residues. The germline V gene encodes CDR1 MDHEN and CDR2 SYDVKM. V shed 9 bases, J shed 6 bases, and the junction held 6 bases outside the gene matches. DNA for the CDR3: TGTGCCAGTATCCAGGGACAGGGCGAGCAGTACTTC. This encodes CASIQGQGEQYF. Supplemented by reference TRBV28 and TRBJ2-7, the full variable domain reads DVKVTQSSRYLVKRTGEKVFLECVQDMDHENMFWYRQDPGLGLRLIYFSYDVKMKEKGDIPEGYSVSREKKERFSLILESASTNQTSMYLCASIQGQGEQYFGPGTRLTVT.